What follows are 20 T cell receptor beta chains derived from one specimen sequenced in a study of shared clonotypes between healthy human individuals. TCRdb's table, derived via immunoSEQ multiplex PCR, lists solely in-frame clones and lacks some. This sample has fewer than 600,000 clones, with around 77% found just once. The source material was PBMCs. These receptors were collected from a middle-aged woman in good health. Some clones in this sample may be carry-over from other donors' samples.

The V and J genes are TRBV4-3 and TRBJ1-2, with 7 bases identical to TRBD1. From germline, CDR1 is LGHNA and CDR2 YSLEER. The CDR3 spans 16 residues. After removal of 2 bases from V and 4 bases from J, the junction contained 10 bases not matched to a gene. CDR3 loop: CASSQTGAPAGYGYTF. In DNA form, the CDR3 reads TGCGCCAGCAGCCAAACAGGGGCCCCGGCGGGCTATGGCTACACCTTC.

The chain combines TRBV28 with TRBJ1-2, with 9 bases identical to TRBD1. With 8 bases clipped from V and 6 bases from J, the junction kept 7 bases outside the gene matches. This CDR3 is built from 13 residues. The V gene's germline CDR1 is MDHEN and CDR2 SYDVKM. The CDR3 is CASRDTGGDGYTF. In DNA, the CDR3 is TGTGCCAGCCGAGATACAGGGGGCGATGGCTACACCTTC.

The chain couples TRBV28 to TRBJ1-1; 7 bases map to TRBD1. The germline gives CDR1 MDHEN, CDR2 SYDVKM. The CDR3 is 15 amino acids. V shed 5 bases, J shed 5 bases, and the junction held 11 bases outside the gene matches. The CDR3 here is CASSALTGWGTEAFF. DNA for the CDR3: TGTGCCAGCAGTGCTCTGACAGGGTGGGGAACTGAAGCTTTCTTT. Using reference TRBV28 and TRBJ1-1 for the parts outside the CDR3, the full variable domain is DVKVTQSSRYLVKRTGEKVFLECVQDMDHENMFWYRQDPGLGLRLIYFSYDVKMKEKGDIPEGYSVSREKKERFSLILESASTNQTSMYLCASSALTGWGTEAFFGQGTRLTVV.

CDR3 residues: CASSSWTGNSNQPQHF. The DNA for the CDR3 is TGTGCCAGCAGTTCCTGGACAGGGAATAGCAATCAGCCCCAGCATTTT. J is TRBJ1-5 and V is TRBV28; 8 positions match TRBD1. J gave up 0 bases and V 4 bases, and 5 bases lay outside the gene matches. CDR3 length: 16 amino acids. Germline V lookup: CDR1 MDHEN, CDR2 SYDVKM.

The rearrangement links TRBV19 to TRBJ2-7; possible D gene TRBD2, 6 bases. V dropped 3 bases and J dropped 3 bases, with 15 bases sitting between them. CDR1 is LNHDA, CDR2 SQIVND, per germline (reference sequence). CDR3 length equals 15 residues. CDR3 coding DNA: TGTGCCAGTAGTATTGGCGGGATGAGCCACTACGAGCAGTACTTC. Protein: CASSIGGMSHYEQYF.

V gene TRBV18 combines with J gene TRBJ2-7; D is unresolved. The CDR3 has 14 amino acids. Per germline, CDR1 KGHSH and CDR2 LQKENI. The V gene lost 3 bases and the J gene lost 5 bases, with 14 bases spanning the gap. In DNA, the CDR3 is TGTGCCAGCTCACCCGCTTGGAGCGTTGACGAGCAGTACTTC. This encodes CASSPAWSVDEQYF.

The chain is built from TRBV7-3 and TRBJ1-2; 8 bases align to TRBD1. J lost 2 bases, V lost 5 bases, and 7 bases had no gene match. The CDR3 extends over 15 amino acids. Germline V CDR1 and CDR2: SGHTA, FQGTGA. CDR3: CASSTHRGINYGYTF. As DNA, the CDR3 is TGTGCCAGCAGCACCCACAGGGGGATCAACTATGGCTACACCTTC.

The chain couples TRBV27 to TRBJ2-6; D is unclear. V was trimmed by 2 bases and J by 2 bases, leaving 1 base between them. This CDR3 contains 13 residues. Looked up from germline, CDR1 is MNHEY and CDR2 is SMNVEV (reference sequence). The DNA of the CDR3 is TGTGCCAGCAGTTTAACTGGGGCCAACGTCCTGACTTTC. Protein product: CASSLTGANVLTF.

Comments on this clone: A far larger clone is a single base away, which makes a read error likely. The chain employs TRBV5-5 and TRBJ1-2; D is unresolved. Looked up from germline, CDR1 is SGHKS and CDR2 is YYEKEE (reference sequence). The CDR3 contains 14 residues. Between the trimmed V and J ends, which lost 0 bases and 4 bases, there was a span of 10 bases. CDR3 region: CASSLVVKTYGYTF. The CDR3 DNA follows: TGTGCCAGCAGCTTGGTGGTCAAAACCTATGGCTACACCTTC.

CDR3 residues: CASSQEGRGHSGELFF. The DNA for the CDR3 is TGTGCCAGCAGCCAAGAAGGCAGGGGGCATAGTGGGGAGCTGTTTTTT. The genes are TRBV4-2 and TRBJ2-2; TRBD1 agrees at 8 bases. The germline V gene encodes CDR1 LGHNA and CDR2 YNFKEQ. Trimming cost V 0 bases and J 8 bases; bases outside gene matches: 8. This CDR3 has 16 amino acids.

For this clone: This CDR3 is also generated by other DNA sequences in the sample. This chain connects TRBV7-6 to TRBJ2-3; D uncertain. Deletions cut 1 base from V and 3 bases from J, with 5 bases between. CDR3 length: 13 amino acids. Germline-derived CDR1 and CDR2 are SGHVS and FNYEAQ. The DNA of the CDR3 is TGTGCCAGCAGCTTAGTAAGGACAGATACGCAGTATTTT. Its protein product is CASSLVRTDTQYF.

CDR3 in amino acids: CAISRTGNGELFF. CDR3 sequence (DNA): TGTGCCATCAGCCGGACAGGGAACGGGGAGCTGTTTTTT. The chain is built from TRBV10-3 and TRBJ2-2; 8 bases agree with TRBD1. The CDR3 runs to 13 residues. V lost 6 bases and J lost 7; bases outside the gene matches: 4. Germline V gene lookup returns CDR1 ENHRY and CDR2 SYGVKD.

To note about this clone: A read error is the likely source, as a far larger clone sits one nucleotide away. Lacking the conserved final phenylalanine or tryptophan, this CDR3 likely reflects a read error. This sequence joins TRBV30 and TRBJ2-6, with unresolved D. The CDR3 length is 13 residues. Trimming took 2 bases from V and 2 from J, leaving 4 bases between them. Germline CDR1 reads GTSNPN; CDR2 reads SVGIG (reference sequence). The DNA of the CDR3 is TGTGCCTGGAGTCGAGCTGGGGCCAACGTCCTGACTTCC. Translated, it gives CAWSRAGANVLTS.

This chain uses TRBV30 with TRBJ2-1, with 9 bases lining up with TRBD2. The V and J ends lost 2 bases and 0 bases, in that order; junction bases with no gene match: 5. Germline values: CDR1 GTSNPN, CDR2 SVGIG (reference sequence). This CDR3 spans 16 amino acids. CDR3 sequence reads: CAWSPISGSSYNEQFF. CDR3 in DNA: TGTGCCTGGAGTCCCATTAGCGGGAGCTCCTACAATGAGCAGTTCTTC. The whole variable domain, remainder taken from reference TRBV30 and TRBJ2-1, is SQTIHQWPATLVQPVGSPLSLECTVEGTSNPNLYWYRQAAGRGLQLLFYSVGIGQISSEVPQNLSASRPQDRQFILSSKKLLLSDSGFYLCAWSPISGSSYNEQFFGPGTRLTVL.

The J gene is TRBJ1-1, the V gene TRBV6-5; D gene unclear. The CDR3 loop spans 13 amino acids. Trimming left V 5 bases short and J 3 bases short, with 10 bases between. The germline gives CDR1 MNHEY, CDR2 SVGAGI. The CDR3 DNA sequence: TGTGCCAGCAGTCGAGGTGTGGACACTGAAGCTTTCTTT. It codes for CASSRGVDTEAFF.

This clone was detected many times. In the same sample, other DNA sequences code for this CDR3. The rearrangement links TRBV6-1 to TRBJ1-2; D not certain. From germline, CDR1 is MNHNS and CDR2 SASEGT. The CDR3 length is 12 residues. V gave up 2 bases and J gave up 5 bases, with 6 bases separating them. The CDR3 DNA sequence: TGTGCCAGCAGTGAACTAGGGTATGGCTACACCTTC. Residues: CASSELGYGYTF.

On this clone: The same CDR3 also results from other DNA sequences found in this sample. V usage is TRBV29-1 and J usage is TRBJ2-1; 9 bases fit TRBD2. From germline, CDR1 is SQVTM and CDR2 ANQGSEA. The CDR3 is 15 amino acids. V shed 6 bases, J shed 4 bases, and the junction held 10 bases outside the gene matches. CDR3 protein: CSVESSGVSYNEQFF. DNA for the CDR3: TGCAGCGTCGAATCTAGCGGGGTTTCGTACAATGAGCAGTTCTTC.

The gene calls are TRBV28 and TRBJ2-3; D is tentatively TRBD1 or TRBD2 (6 bases each). The germline CDR1 and CDR2 sequences are MDHEN and SYDVKM. CDR3 length equals 16 residues. V was clipped by 6 bases and J by 1 base, with 17 bases between them. The CDR3 spells CASRHGGPSGTDTQYF. The DNA for the CDR3 is TGTGCCAGCAGGCACGGGGGCCCGTCTGGCACAGATACGCAGTATTTT.

This clone was seen a handful of times. CDR3 protein: CASSLGPKPQHF. The DNA for the CDR3 is TGTGCCAGCAGCTTAGGGCCGAAGCCCCAGCATTTT. The chain recombines TRBV7-2 with TRBJ1-5, with unresolved D. V lost 1 base, J lost 8 bases, and 6 bases lay in between. The CDR3 spans 12 residues. Germline V gives CDR1 SGHTA, CDR2 FQGNSA.

V is TRBV27 and J is TRBJ2-3, with D maybe TRBD1 (6 bases). Germline assignment: CDR1 MNHEY and CDR2 SMNVEV (reference sequence). Deletions cut 5 bases from V and 1 base from J, with 16 bases between. This CDR3 has 16 amino acids. The CDR3 DNA sequence: TGTGCCAGCAGTCCTAGGACAGATTTAGGCACAGATACGCAGTATTTT. It codes for CASSPRTDLGTDTQYF.